The 3 T cell receptor beta chains below all came from one sample that was sequenced in a study of blood T cells in healthy people across ages. Sample-barcoded 5' priming and a J-beta primer mix drove a second PCR of about 6 to 12 cycles. A single record per CDR3 protein comes from TCRdb applying MiXCR to the 5' RACE reads. The table shows around 790,000 distinct CDR3 sequences, with under 55% occurring only once. Sequencing used blood. All receptors come from a man aged 55 to 70 in good health.

A few counts support this clonotype. The V and J genes are TRBV7-6 and TRBJ2-1; maybe TRBD2 (5 bases). The germline V gene has CDR1 SGHVS and CDR2 FNYEAQ. The CDR3 has 11 residues. The V end was cut by 5 bases, the J end by 15 bases, with 14 bases between. Written as DNA, the CDR3 is TGTGCCAGCAGCGAGGGCCGTCTTCTGTTCTTC. This translates into CASSEGRLLFF.

The chain couples TRBV7-8 to TRBJ2-2; 15 nucleotides line up with TRBD2. CDR3 length: 18 amino acids. After removal of 5 bases from V and 0 bases from J, the junction contained 4 bases not matched to a gene. Germline loops: CDR1 SGHVS, CDR2 FQNEAQ. CDR3 DNA sequence: TGTGCCAGCAGCCCCCGGACTAGCGGGGGGGCGAACACCGGGGAGCTGTTTTTT. It encodes CASSPRTSGGANTGELFF. Full variable domain (remainder filled in from reference TRBV7-8 and TRBJ2-2): GAGVSQSPRYKVAKRGQDVALRCDPISGHVSLFWYQQALGQGPEFLTYFQNEAQLDKSGLPSDRFFAERPEGSVSTLKIQRTQQEDSAVYLCASSPRTSGGANTGELFFGEGSRLTVL.

The V call is TRBV25-1, the J call TRBJ2-3, with 7 positions matching TRBD2. Losses at the gene ends were 3 bases for V and 1 base for J; bases not matched to a gene: 10. Germline assignment: CDR1 MGHDK and CDR2 SYGVNS. The CDR3 has 17 residues. The CDR3 coding sequence is TGTGCCAGCAGTGAGGGCGGGGGTGTGTCAGGCACAGATACGCAGTATTTT. The encoded protein is CASSEGGGVSGTDTQYF.